Each of the 23 T cell receptor beta chains below was sequenced from the same sample in a study of T cells after yellow fever vaccination. MiXCR was run by TCRdb on the 5' RACE reads, yielding one entry per CDR3 protein. This sample carries hundreds of thousands of distinct CDR3 sequences, 8.7% of them seen once, and the ten largest clones take under 20%. The sequenced sample was PBMCs, obtained on the day of the first yellow fever vaccination. These receptors came from a young man who received the YFV17D yellow fever vaccine.

This clonotype was counted a few times. This rearrangement joins TRBV7-2 to TRBJ1-5, with D hard to call. V was pared by 5 bases and J by 9 bases, with 23 bases between. Germline assignment: CDR1 SGHTA and CDR2 FQGNSA. This CDR3 region has 16 residues. The CDR3 region is CASSPTGSGLGLPQHF. CDR3 in DNA: TGTGCCAGCAGCCCCACCGGTTCGGGGTTGGGATTGCCCCAGCATTTT.

This chain links TRBV29-1 with TRBJ2-1; possibly TRBD2 for D (5 bases). The CDR3 is 14 residues long. Germline CDR1 reads SQVTM; CDR2 reads ANQGSEA. V gave up 7 bases and J gave up 5 bases, with 18 bases separating them. CDR3 in DNA: TGCAGCGCTCCTTCGGGCGGGTTGGACAATGAGCAGTTCTTC. Translation gives CSAPSGGLDNEQFF.

This clonotype has only a few counts. The rearrangement links TRBV15 to TRBJ2-7; D ambiguous. The germline V gene encodes CDR1 LNHNV and CDR2 YYDKDF (reference sequence). Trimming took 1 base from V and 0 from J, leaving 10 bases between them. The CDR3 consists of 15 residues. Here the CDR3 DNA reads TGTGCCACCAGCAGAGTGTTAACCTTCTCCTACGAGCAGTACGTC. Its translation: CATSRVLTFSYEQYV.

The V gene is TRBV5-1, the J gene TRBJ2-5; 10 nucleotides line up with TRBD1. V trimming: 4 bases; J trimming: 1 base; junction bases outside the gene matches: 7. The CDR3 loop spans 16 amino acids. Germline-derived CDR1 and CDR2 are SGHRS and YFSETQ. The CDR3 sequence: CASSMGQGSFQETQYF. DNA of the CDR3: TGCGCCAGCAGCATGGGACAGGGGTCCTTCCAAGAGACCCAGTACTTC.

The chain recombines TRBV27 with TRBJ1-1, with D unclear. Trimming took 3 bases from V and 4 from J, leaving 18 bases between them. The CDR3 consists of 16 residues. CDR1 is MNHEY and CDR2 is SMNVEV in the germline V gene (reference sequence). For the CDR3, the DNA is TGTGCCAGCAGTTTGGGGAGTCCGGCCTGGGCCACTGAAGCTTTCTTT. Translating it yields CASSLGSPAWATEAFF.

In its sample, this clonotype was seen a few times. V and J are TRBV30 and TRBJ1-2; D gene ambiguous. Germline V gene lookup returns CDR1 GTSNPN and CDR2 SVGIG (reference sequence). V shed 4 bases and J shed 3 bases, with 9 bases lying between them. This CDR3 is built from 12 residues. CDR3 protein: CAWTDEYYGYTF. Written as DNA, the CDR3 is TGTGCCTGGACAGACGAGTACTATGGCTACACCTTC.

The chain recombines TRBV5-1 with TRBJ2-5; TRBD1 might be the D (5 bases). The germline V gene has CDR1 SGHRS and CDR2 YFSETQ. The CDR3 covers 16 residues. V was cut by 3 bases and J by 4 bases, with 19 bases left in between. DNA of the CDR3: TGCGCCAGCAGCTGGACCGAGCCAGGGTTGAGAGAGACCCAGTACTTC. It encodes CASSWTEPGLRETQYF.

This clonotype was counted only a few times. This chain connects TRBV20-1 to TRBJ1-1, with D perhaps matching TRBD1 (5 bases). Per germline, CDR1 DFQATT and CDR2 SNEGSKA (reference sequence). Between the trimmed V and J ends, which lost 3 bases and 2 bases, there was a span of 16 bases. The CDR3 length is 15 residues. CDR3 in amino acids: CSASNPRGGNTEAFF. Written as DNA, the CDR3 is TGCAGTGCTAGCAATCCGCGGGGGGGAAACACTGAAGCTTTCTTT.

This clonotype turned up a few times. V gene TRBV23-1 combines with J gene TRBJ1-1; D not certain. TRBV23-1 is an open reading frame, and its role is uncertain. The CDR3 contains 13 residues. V shed 7 bases and J shed 4 bases, with 13 bases lying between them. The CDR3 sequence: CASTLFLGTEAFF. The CDR3 DNA follows: TGCGCCAGCACCTTATTTCTGGGCACTGAAGCTTTCTTT.

The V and J genes are TRBV11-2 and TRBJ2-6, with D maybe TRBD2 (6 bases). Germline loops: CDR1 SGHAT, CDR2 FQNNGV. Trimming pared 4 bases from V and 4 bases from J, leaving 23 bases between. The CDR3 extends over 19 amino acids. The CDR3 DNA follows: TGTGCCAGCAGCTCCAGTCCGGGACTCACCCCTGACGGGGCCAACGTCCTGACTTTC. Translated, it gives CASSSSPGLTPDGANVLTF. Full variable domain (missing parts from reference TRBV11-2 and TRBJ2-6): EAGVAQSPRYKIIEKRQSVAFWCNPISGHATLYWYQQILGQGPKLLIQFQNNGVVDDSQLPKDRFSAERLKGVDSTLKIQPAKLEDSAVYLCASSSSPGLTPDGANVLTFGAGSRLTVL.

The sample holds a few counts of this clonotype. This chain links TRBV3-1 with TRBJ2-5, with TRBD2 matching 11 bases. V was pared by 4 bases and J by 4 bases, with 8 bases of the junction left unmatched. Looked up from germline, CDR1 is LGHDT and CDR2 is YNNKEL (reference sequence). The CDR3 extends over 16 amino acids. The CDR3 bases are TGTGCCAGCAGCCCAGGAGGACTAGCGGGCAGAGAGACCCAGTACTTC. Translating it yields CASSPGGLAGRETQYF.

This clonotype appeared once. The J gene is TRBJ2-5, the V gene TRBV5-4; 9 bases fit TRBD1. Germline CDR1 SGHNT, CDR2 YYREEE (reference sequence). The V gene end was trimmed by 4 bases and the J gene end by 5 bases; junction bases not matched to a gene: 9. This CDR3 is built from 15 residues. The CDR3 loop reads CASSRDAGTGETQYF. The CDR3 bases are TGTGCCAGCAGCCGAGACGCCGGGACAGGGGAGACCCAGTACTTC.

The sample holds a few counts of this clonotype. The V call is TRBV5-1, the J call TRBJ2-1; D perhaps matches TRBD1 (6 bases). CDR3 length: 11 residues. CDR1 is SGHRS, CDR2 YFSETQ, per germline. Trimming shortened V by 4 bases and J by 12 bases, and 11 bases separated the two germline ends. The CDR3 coding sequence is TGCGCCAGCAGCCAACAGGGCGGGCAGTTCTTC. As protein: CASSQQGGQFF.

This clonotype was counted a few times. The CDR3 loop reads CASRKALAGDNEQFF. CDR3 nucleotides: TGTGCCAGCCGTAAGGCGCTAGCGGGGGACAATGAGCAGTTCTTC. The J gene is TRBJ2-1, the V gene TRBV12-3 or TRBV12-4; TRBD2 aligns across 10 bases. Losses at the gene ends were 8 bases for V and 5 bases for J; bases not matched to a gene: 9. CDR3 length equals 15 residues.

This clonotype has ten or more counts. The chain is built from TRBV7-9 and TRBJ2-2; D remains ambiguous. The V gene lost 8 bases and the J gene lost 5 bases, with 6 bases spanning the gap. The CDR3 has 11 residues. The germline V gene has CDR1 SEHNR and CDR2 FQNEAQ (reference sequence). CDR3 coding DNA: TGTGCCAGCCGGGTTACCGGGGAGCTGTTTTTT. Protein: CASRVTGELFF.

The genes are TRBV12-3 or TRBV12-4 and TRBJ1-4, with no clear D. The CDR3 loop spans 14 amino acids. The ends were cut back, 5 bases at V and 8 bases at J, with 15 bases in the middle. The CDR3 spells CASSPSGRLEKLFF. The CDR3 DNA sequence: TGTGCCAGCAGTCCCTCGGGCAGGCTGGAAAAACTGTTTTTT.

This clonotype was counted a few times. This chain joins TRBV11-2 and TRBJ1-1, with 8 bases aligning to TRBD1. The J segment lost 0 bases and the V segment lost 1 base, leaving 13 bases of the junction unmatched. The CDR3 spans 19 residues. Germline V gene data show CDR1 as SGHAT and CDR2 as FQNNGV. The CDR3: CASSLGALRGLAMNTEAFF. The CDR3 DNA is TGTGCCAGCAGCTTAGGGGCGCTCAGGGGGCTCGCGATGAACACTGAAGCTTTCTTT. The variable domain in full, completed from reference TRBV11-2 and TRBJ1-1, reads EAGVAQSPRYKIIEKRQSVAFWCNPISGHATLYWYQQILGQGPKLLIQFQNNGVVDDSQLPKDRFSAERLKGVDSTLKIQPAKLEDSAVYLCASSLGALRGLAMNTEAFFGQGTRLTVV.

The sample holds many counts of this clonotype. The rearrangement links TRBV7-8 to TRBJ2-7; 11 nucleotides align to TRBD1. Germline V gives CDR1 SGHVS, CDR2 FQNEAQ. J gave up 4 bases and V 5 bases, and 4 bases lay outside the gene matches. This CDR3 spans 14 amino acids. CDR3 residues: CASSMGQGGYEQYF. CDR3 DNA: TGTGCCAGCAGCATGGGACAGGGGGGATACGAGCAGTACTTC.

This clonotype was counted a few times. V and J are TRBV6-2 or TRBV6-3 and TRBJ1-1, with D possibly being TRBD1 (5 bases). Germline V gives CDR1 MNHEY, CDR2 SVGEGT. The V and J ends lost 5 bases and 4 bases respectively, with 14 bases between them. The CDR3 contains 14 residues. The CDR3 DNA reads as TGTGCCAGCAGTACCCAGGGTCGGGGCACTGAAGCTTTCTTT. This translates into CASSTQGRGTEAFF.

The J gene is TRBJ2-5, the V gene TRBV24-1; D tentatively reads TRBD1 or TRBD2 (5 bases each). The CDR3 covers 14 residues. The V end was cut by 4 bases, the J end by 0 bases, with 8 bases between. Looked up from germline, CDR1 is KGHDR and CDR2 is SFDVKD. The CDR3 protein is CATSDPGHQETQYF. The CDR3 DNA reads as TGTGCCACCAGTGACCCGGGGCACCAAGAGACCCAGTACTTC.

The genes are TRBV20-1 and TRBJ1-4; perhaps TRBD1 as D (5 bases). Germline CDR1 is DFQATT and CDR2 is SNEGSKA (reference sequence). The CDR3 consists of 14 residues. The V gene lost 3 bases and the J gene lost 7 bases, with 15 bases spanning the gap. The CDR3 nucleotides are TGCAGTGCTAGCGACGGACCGGGGGTTGAAAAACTGTTTTTT. This codes for CSASDGPGVEKLFF.

The rearrangement joins TRBV5-1 to TRBJ2-7; 9 bases align to TRBD1. There are 15 residues in the CDR3. The junction had 9 bases not matched to a gene; V was cut back by 3 bases and J by 5 bases. Germline V gene data show CDR1 as SGHRS and CDR2 as YFSETQ. The CDR3 reads CASSSFTGGADEQYV. CDR3 bases: TGCGCCAGCAGCTCATTCACAGGGGGCGCGGACGAGCAGTACGTC.

The chain is built from TRBV7-2 and TRBJ2-3; either TRBD1 or TRBD2 may supply D (5 bases each). The CDR3 covers 17 residues. CDR1 and CDR2 (germline): SGHTA, FQGNSA. Trimming took off 5 bases at V and 1 base at J, with 19 bases between the two ends. CDR3 sequence reads: CASSPPLGVMGTDTQYF. The CDR3 DNA follows: TGTGCCAGCAGCCCCCCTCTGGGGGTCATGGGCACAGATACGCAGTATTTT.